This T cell receptor beta chain was documented in a study of beta chain features in type 1 diabetes. Study outcomes and limitations: Patients with Type 1 diabetes showed moderately but significantly shorter TCRB CDR3s in all four CD4+ subsets. Patients' naive, central memory and regulatory TCRB repertoires appeared more alike than those of healthy donors. HLA influence on TCRB rearrangement stayed unresolved here. A possible short-template PCR bias applies equally to patients and controls.

Expressed TCRB transcripts were sequenced because the entire RNA isolate underwent reverse transcription. Sequenced by immunoSEQ multiplex PCR; TCRdb stores in-frame clones only, minus some. The top ten hold 0.04% of the sample, which has over 650,000 clones, about an eighth seen once. Regarding this clone: Its antigen remains unidentified.

The ends were cut back, 5 bases at V and 2 bases at J, with 7 bases in the middle. Germline-derived CDR1 and CDR2 are LNHDA and SQIVND (reference sequence). This CDR3 contains 14 residues. The TCR sequence derives from a young man with type 1 diabetes. This chain joins TRBV19 and TRBJ2-6; D is uncertain. The sequenced sample consisted of naive CD4+ T cells from blood. CDR3 in amino acids: CASSPSPGANVLTF. Written as DNA, the CDR3 is TGTGCCAGTAGTCCTTCACCTGGGGCCAACGTCCTGACTTTC.